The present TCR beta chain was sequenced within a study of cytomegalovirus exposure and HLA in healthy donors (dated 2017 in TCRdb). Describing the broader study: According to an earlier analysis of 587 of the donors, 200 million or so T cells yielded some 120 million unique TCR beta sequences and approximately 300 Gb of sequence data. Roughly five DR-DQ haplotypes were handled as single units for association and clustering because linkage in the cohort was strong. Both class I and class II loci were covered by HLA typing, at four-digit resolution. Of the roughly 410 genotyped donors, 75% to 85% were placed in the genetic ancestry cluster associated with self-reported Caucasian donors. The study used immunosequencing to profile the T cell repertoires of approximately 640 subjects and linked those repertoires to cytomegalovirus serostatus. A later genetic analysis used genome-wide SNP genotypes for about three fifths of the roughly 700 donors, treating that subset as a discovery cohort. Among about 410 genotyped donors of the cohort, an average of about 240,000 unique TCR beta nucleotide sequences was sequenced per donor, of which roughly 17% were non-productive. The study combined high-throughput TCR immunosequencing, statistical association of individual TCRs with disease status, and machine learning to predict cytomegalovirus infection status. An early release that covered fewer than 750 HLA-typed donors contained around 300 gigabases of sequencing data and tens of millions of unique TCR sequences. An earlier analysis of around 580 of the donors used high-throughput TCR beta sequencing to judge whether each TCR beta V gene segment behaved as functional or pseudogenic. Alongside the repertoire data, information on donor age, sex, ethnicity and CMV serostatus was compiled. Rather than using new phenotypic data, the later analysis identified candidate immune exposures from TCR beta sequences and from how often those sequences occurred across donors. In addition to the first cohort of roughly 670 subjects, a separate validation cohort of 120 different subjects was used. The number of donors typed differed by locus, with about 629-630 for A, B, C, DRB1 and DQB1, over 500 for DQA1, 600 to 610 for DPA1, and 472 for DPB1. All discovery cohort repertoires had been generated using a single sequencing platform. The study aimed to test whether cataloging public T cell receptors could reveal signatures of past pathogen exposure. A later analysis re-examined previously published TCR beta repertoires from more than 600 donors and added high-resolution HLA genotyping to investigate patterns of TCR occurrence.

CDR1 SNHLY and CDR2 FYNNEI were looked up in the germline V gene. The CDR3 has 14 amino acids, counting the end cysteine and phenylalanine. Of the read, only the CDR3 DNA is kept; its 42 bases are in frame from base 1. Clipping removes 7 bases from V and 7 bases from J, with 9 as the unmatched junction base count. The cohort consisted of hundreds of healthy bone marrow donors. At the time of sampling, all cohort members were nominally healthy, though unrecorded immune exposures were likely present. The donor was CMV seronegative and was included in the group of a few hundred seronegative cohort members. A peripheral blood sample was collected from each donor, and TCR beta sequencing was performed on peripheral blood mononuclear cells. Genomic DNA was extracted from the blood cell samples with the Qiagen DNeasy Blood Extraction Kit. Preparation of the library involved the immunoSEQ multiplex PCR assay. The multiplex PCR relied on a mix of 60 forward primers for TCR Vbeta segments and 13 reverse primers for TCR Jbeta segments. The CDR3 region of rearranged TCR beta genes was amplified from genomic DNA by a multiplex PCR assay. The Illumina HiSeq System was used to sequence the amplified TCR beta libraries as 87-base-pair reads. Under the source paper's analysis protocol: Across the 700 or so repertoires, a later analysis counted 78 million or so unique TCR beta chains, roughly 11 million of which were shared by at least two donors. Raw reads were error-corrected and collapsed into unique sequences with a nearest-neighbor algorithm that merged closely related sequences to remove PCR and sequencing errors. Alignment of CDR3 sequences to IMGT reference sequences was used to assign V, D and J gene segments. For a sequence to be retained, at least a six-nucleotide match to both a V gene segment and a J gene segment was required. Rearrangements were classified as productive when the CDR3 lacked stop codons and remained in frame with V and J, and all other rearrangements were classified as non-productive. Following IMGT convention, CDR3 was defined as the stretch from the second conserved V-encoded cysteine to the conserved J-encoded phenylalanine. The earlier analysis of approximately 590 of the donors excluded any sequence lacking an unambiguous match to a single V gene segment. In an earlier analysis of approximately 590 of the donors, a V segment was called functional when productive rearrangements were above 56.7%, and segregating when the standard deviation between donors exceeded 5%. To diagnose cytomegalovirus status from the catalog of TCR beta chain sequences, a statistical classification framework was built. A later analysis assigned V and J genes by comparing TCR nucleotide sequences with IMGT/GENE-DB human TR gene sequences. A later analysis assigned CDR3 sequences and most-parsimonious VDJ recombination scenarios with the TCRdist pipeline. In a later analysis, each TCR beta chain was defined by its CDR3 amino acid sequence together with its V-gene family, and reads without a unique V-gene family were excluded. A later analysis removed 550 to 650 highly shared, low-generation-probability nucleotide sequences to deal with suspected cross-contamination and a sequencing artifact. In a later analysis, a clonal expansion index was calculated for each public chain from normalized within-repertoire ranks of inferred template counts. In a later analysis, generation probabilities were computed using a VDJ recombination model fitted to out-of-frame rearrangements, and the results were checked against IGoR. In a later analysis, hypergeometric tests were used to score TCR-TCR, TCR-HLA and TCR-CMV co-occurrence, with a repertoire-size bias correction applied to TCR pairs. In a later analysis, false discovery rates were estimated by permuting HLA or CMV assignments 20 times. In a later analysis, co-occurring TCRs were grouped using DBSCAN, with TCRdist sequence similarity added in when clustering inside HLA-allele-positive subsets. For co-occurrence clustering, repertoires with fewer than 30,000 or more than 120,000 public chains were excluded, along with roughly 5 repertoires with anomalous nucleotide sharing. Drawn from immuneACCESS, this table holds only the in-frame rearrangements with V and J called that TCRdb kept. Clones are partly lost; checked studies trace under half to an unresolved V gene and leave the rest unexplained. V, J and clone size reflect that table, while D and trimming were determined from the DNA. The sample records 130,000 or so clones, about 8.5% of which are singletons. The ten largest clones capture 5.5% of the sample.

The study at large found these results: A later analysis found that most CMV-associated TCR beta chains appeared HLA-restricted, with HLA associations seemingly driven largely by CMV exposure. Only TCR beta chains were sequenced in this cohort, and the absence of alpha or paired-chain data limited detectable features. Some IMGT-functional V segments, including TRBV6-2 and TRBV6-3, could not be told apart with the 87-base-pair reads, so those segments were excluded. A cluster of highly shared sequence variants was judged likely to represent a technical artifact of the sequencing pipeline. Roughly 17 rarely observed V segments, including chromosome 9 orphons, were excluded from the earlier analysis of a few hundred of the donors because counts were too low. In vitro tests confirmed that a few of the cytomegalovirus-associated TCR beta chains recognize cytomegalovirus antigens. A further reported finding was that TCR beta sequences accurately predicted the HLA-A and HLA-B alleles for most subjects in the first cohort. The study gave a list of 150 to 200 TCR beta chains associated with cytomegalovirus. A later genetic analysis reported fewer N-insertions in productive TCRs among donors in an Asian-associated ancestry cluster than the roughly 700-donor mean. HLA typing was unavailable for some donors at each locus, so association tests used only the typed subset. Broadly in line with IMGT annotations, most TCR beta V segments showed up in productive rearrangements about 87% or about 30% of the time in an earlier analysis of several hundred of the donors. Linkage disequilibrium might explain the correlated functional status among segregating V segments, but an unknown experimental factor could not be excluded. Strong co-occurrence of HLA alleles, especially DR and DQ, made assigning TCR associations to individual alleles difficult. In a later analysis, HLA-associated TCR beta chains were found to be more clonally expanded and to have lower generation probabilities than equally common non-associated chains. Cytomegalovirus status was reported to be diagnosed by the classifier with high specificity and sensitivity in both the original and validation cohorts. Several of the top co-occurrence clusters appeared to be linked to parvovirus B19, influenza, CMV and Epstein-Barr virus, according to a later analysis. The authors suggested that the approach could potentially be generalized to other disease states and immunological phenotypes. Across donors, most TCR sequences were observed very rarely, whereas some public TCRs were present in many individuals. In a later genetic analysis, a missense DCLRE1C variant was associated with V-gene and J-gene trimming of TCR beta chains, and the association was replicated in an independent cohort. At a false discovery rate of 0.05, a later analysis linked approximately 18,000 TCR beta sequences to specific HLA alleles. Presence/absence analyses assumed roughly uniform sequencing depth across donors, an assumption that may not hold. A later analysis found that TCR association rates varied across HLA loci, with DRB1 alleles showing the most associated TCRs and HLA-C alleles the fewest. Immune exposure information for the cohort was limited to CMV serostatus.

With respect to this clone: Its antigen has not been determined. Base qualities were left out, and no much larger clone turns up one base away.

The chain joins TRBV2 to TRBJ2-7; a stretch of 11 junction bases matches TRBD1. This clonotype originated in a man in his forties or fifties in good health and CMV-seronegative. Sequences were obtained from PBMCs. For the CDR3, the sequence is CASNSGTGGGEQYF. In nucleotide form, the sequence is TGTGCCAGCAACTCTGGGACAGGGGGAGGAGAGCAGTACTTC.